This note documents a single TCR beta chain sequence. Its matching antigen is unknown. V dropped 6 bases and J dropped 0 bases, with 8 bases sitting between them. The CDR3 runs to 13 residues. The V gene's germline CDR1 is MNHNY and CDR2 SVGAGI (reference sequence). The data were produced by immunoSEQ multiplex PCR, yet TCRdb's version contains in-frame clones alone and is incomplete. The sample includes tens of thousands of clones, about four fifths of them seen just once. This sample stems from a study of a mutant IDH1 vaccine in newly diagnosed glioma. Study as a whole: Beginning 4-6 weeks after radiotherapy alone, or with temozolomide cycles, vaccination took place. Sex distribution of treated patients was roughly 60% male and roughly 40% female; mean age was 40.4 years. Every participant had undergone radiotherapy, temozolomide, or both before, and most underwent both.

Stated time point: week 11, during vaccination. In every dose of vaccine, 300 ug of mutant IDH1 20-mer peptide was given alongside topical imiquimod. This sequence joins TRBV6-6 and TRBJ1-1, with unresolved D. Source: PBMCs, taken from a glioma patient whose treatment included an IDH1 peptide vaccine. The clonotype comes from a man in his fifties or sixties with glioma. The CDR3 nucleotides read TGTGCCAGCAGACAATATATGAACACTGAAGCTTTCTTT. Translated: CASRQYMNTEAFF.